Below, one T cell receptor beta chain is given with its context. Per the study methods: Quantification of nucleated cells was approximated via reference gene primer amplification. This table comes from immunoSEQ multiplex PCR, and its TCRdb copy is limited to in-frame clones, with some not included. V, J and clone size were drawn from that table, and D and trimming were deduced from the DNA. The sample consists of approximately 130,000 clones, about four fifths of them appearing once. These data originate in a study of blood T cell repertoires in COVID-19. Study-wide context: COVID-19 samples, acute and convalescent, were from the United States, Italy and Spain. T cells, B-cell-depleted T cells, or PBMCs supplied cDNA or gDNA.

Germline-derived CDR1 and CDR2 are SNHLY and FYNNEI. V dropped 2 bases and J dropped 7 bases, with 11 bases sitting between them. This CDR3 contains 13 residues. The chain uses TRBV2 and TRBJ1-2; the D is unclear. The TCR comes from a man aged 40-55 years with active or convalescent COVID-19. Sequencing input: peripheral blood. The CDR3 is CASSETPAGGYTF. CDR3 nucleotides: TGTGCCAGCAGTGAAACCCCAGCGGGTGGCTACACCTTC. Together with reference TRBV2 and TRBJ1-2, the CDR3 gives the full variable domain: EPEVTQTPSHQVTQMGQEVILRCVPISNHLYFYWYRQILGQKVEFLVSFYNNEISEKSEIFDDQFSVERPDGSNFTLKIRSTKLEDSAMYFCASSETPAGGYTFGSGTRLTVV.